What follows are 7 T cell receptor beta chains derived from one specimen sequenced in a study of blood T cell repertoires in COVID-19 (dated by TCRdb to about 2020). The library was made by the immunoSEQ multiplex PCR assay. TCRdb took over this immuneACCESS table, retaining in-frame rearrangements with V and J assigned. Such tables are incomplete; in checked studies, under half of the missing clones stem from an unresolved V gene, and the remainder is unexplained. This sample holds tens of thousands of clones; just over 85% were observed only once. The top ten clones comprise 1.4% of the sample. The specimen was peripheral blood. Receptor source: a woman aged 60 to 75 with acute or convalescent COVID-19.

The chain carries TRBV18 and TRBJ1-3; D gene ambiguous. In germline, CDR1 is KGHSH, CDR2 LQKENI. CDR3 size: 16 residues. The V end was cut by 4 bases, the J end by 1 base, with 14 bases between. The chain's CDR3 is CASSREREVSGNTIYF. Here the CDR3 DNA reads TGTGCCAGCTCACGAGAACGGGAAGTTTCTGGAAACACCATATATTTT.

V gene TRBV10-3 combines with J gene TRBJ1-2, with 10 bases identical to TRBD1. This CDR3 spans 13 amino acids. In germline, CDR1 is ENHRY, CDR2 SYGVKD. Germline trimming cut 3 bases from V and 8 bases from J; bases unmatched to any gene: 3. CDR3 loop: CAISDGTGVGYTF. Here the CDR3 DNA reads TGTGCCATCAGTGACGGGACAGGGGTCGGCTACACCTTC.

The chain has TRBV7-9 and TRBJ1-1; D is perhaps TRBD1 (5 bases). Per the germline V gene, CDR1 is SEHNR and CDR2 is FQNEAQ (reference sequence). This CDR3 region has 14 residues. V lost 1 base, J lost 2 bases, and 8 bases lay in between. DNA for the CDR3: TGTGCCAGCAGCTTAGAAGGGGTAAACACTGAAGCTTTCTTT. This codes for CASSLEGVNTEAFF.

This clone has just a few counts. CDR3 DNA sequence: TGTGCCAGCAGTTACTCTTACAGGGGACGAGACTATGGCTACACCTTC. Its translation is CASSYSYRGRDYGYTF. This sequence joins TRBV6-5 and TRBJ1-2; 7 nucleotides match TRBD1. Germline trimming cut 0 bases from V and 3 bases from J; bases unmatched to any gene: 7. The length of the CDR3 is 16 residues. Looked up from germline, CDR1 is MNHEY and CDR2 is SVGAGI.

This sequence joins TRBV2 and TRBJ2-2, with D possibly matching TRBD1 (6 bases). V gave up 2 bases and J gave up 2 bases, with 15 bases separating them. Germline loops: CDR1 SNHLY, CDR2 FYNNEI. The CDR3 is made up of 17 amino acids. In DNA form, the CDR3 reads TGTGCCAGCAGTGAAAGCCCCGGGACAATTAACACCGGGGAGCTGTTTTTT. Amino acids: CASSESPGTINTGELFF.

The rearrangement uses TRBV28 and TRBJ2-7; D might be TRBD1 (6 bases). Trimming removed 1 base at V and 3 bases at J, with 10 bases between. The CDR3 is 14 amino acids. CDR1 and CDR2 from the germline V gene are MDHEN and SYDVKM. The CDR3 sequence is CASSLSGANYEQYF. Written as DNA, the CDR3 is TGTGCCAGCAGTTTATCAGGGGCTAACTACGAGCAGTACTTC.

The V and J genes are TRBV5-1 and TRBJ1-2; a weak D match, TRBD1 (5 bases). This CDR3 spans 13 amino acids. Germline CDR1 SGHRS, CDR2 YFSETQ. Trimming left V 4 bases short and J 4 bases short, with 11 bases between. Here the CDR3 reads CASSPPGGYGYTF. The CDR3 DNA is TGCGCCAGCAGCCCCCCGGGGGGCTATGGCTACACCTTC.